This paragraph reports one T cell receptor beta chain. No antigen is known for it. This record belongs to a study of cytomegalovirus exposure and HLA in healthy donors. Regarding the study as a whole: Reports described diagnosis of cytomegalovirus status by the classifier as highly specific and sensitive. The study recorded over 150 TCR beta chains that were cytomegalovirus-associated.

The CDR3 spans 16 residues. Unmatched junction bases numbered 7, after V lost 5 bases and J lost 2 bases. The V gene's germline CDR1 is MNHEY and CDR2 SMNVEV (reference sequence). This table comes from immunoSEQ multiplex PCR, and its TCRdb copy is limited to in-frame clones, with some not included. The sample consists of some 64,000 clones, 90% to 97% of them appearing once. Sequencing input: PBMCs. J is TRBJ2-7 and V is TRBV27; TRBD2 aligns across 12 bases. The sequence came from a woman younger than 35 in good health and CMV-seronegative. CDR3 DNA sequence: TGTGCCAGCAGTCTACGGACTAGCGGGGACCCCTACGAGCAGTACTTC. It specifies CASSLRTSGDPYEQYF.